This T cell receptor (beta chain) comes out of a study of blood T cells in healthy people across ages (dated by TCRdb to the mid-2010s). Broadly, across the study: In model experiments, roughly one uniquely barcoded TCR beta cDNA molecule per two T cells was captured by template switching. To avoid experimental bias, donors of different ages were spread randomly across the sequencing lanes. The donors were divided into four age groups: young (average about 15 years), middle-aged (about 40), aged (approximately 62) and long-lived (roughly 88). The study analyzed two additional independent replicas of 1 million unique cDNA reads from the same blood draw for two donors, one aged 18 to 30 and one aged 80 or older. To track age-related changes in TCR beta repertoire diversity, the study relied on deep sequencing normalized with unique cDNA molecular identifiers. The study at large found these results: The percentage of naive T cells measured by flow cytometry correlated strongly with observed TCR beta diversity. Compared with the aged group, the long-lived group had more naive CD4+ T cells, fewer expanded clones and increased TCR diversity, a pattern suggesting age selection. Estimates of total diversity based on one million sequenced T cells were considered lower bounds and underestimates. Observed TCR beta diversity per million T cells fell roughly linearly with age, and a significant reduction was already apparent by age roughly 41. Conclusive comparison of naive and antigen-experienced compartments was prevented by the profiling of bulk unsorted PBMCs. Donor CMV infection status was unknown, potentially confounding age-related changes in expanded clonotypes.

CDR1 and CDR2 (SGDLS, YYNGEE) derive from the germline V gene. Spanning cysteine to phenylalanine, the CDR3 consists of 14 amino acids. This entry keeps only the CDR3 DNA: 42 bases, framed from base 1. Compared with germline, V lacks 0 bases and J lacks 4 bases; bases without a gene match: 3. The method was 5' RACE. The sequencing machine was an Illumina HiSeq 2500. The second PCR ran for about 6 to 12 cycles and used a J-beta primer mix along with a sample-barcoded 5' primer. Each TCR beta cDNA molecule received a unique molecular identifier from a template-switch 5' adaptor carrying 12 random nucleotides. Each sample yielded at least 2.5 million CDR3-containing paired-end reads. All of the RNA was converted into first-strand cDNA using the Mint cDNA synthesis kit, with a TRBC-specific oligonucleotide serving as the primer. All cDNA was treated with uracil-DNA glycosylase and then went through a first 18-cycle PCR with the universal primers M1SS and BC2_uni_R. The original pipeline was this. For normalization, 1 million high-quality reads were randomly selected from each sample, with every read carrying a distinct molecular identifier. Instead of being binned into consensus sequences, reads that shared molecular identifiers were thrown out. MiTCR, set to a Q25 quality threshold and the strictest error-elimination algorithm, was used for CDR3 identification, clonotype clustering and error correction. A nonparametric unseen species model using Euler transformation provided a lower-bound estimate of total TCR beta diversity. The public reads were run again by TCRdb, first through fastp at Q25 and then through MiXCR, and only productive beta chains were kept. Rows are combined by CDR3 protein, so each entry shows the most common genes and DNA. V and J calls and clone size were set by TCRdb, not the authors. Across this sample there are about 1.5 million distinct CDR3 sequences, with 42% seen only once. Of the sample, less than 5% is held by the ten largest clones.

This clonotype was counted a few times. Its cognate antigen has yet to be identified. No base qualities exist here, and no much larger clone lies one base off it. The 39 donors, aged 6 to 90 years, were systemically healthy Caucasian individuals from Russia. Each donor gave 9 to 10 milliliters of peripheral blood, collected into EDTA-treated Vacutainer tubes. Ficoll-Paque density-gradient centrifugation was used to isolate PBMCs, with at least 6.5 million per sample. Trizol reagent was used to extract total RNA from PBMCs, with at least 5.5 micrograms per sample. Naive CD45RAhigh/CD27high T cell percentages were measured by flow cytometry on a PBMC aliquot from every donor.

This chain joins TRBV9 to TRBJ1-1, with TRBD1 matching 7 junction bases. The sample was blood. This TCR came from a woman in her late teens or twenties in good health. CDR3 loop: CASSVDGQVTEAFF. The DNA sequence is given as TGTGCCAGCAGCGTAGACGGACAGGTCACTGAAGCTTTCTTT. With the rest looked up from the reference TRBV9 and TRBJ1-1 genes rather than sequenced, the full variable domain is DSGVTQTPKHLITATGQRVTLRCSPRSGDLSVYWYQQSLDQGLQFLIQYYNGEERAKGNILERFSAQQFPDLHSELNLSSLELGDSALYFCASSVDGQVTEAFFGQGTRLTVV.